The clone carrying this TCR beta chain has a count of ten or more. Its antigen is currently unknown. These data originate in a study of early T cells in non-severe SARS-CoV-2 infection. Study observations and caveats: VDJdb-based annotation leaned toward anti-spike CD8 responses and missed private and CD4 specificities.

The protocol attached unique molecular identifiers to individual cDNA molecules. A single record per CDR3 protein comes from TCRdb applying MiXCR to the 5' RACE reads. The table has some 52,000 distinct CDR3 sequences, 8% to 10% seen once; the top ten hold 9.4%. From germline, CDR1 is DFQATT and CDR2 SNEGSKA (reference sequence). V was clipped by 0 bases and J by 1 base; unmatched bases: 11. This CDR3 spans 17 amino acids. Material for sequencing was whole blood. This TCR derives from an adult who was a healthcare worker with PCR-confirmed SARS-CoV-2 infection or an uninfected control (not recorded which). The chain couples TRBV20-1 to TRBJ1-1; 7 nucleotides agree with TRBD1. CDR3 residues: CSARDPGTAETNTEAFF. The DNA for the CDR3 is TGCAGTGCTAGAGATCCCGGGACAGCAGAGACGAACACTGAAGCTTTCTTT.